The entry below gives a single T cell receptor (beta chain) sequence along with its context. These data belong to a study of control samples from healthy donors and cancer patients. The repertoire was sequenced with immunoSEQ multiplex PCR; TCRdb's copy has only in-frame clones and lacks some. The repertoire has more than 30,000 clones, less than 95% of them found once; the top ten carry approximately 6.6%. From germline, CDR1 is LGHNA and CDR2 YNFKEQ. The CDR3 has 16 amino acids. V lost 0 bases and J lost 11; bases outside the gene matches: 10. The TCR sequence derives from a man between 60 and 70 years old in good health. The sample taken for sequencing was blood. The chain couples TRBV4-2 to TRBJ1-5, with TRBD1 matching over 10 bases. Written as DNA, the CDR3 is TGTGCCAGCAGCCAAGAAAGCGGGGACAGGGGAGGGTCCCAGCATTTT. It encodes CASSQESGDRGGSQHF.